This T cell receptor (beta chain) emerged from a study of CD4 T cells in relation to SARS-CoV-2 and coronaviruses. Study details: After about nine days of antigen culture, PBMC TCR beta CDR3s were sequenced.

On this clone: Its specificity is unknown.

General study results and limits: About 65% of donors had memory CD4+ clonotypes crossrecognizing SARS-CoV-2 and common cold coronavirus spike. No crossreactivity against non-spike viral proteins was tested here.

Before the COVID-19 pandemic, during about 2011-2019, CD4+ T cells were taken from unexposed donors. Isolation of CD4+ T cells took place after about 9 days in culture. Unexposed-donor CD4+ T cells were probed with SARS-CoV-2 S/N and four cold-coronavirus spikes, cells permitting. This table comes from immunoSEQ multiplex PCR, and its TCRdb copy is limited to in-frame clones, with some not included. The data hold 20,000 to 25,000 clones, with approximately 82% observed a single time. The CDR3 spans 14 residues. Germline V gene lookup returns CDR1 MNHEY and CDR2 SVGEGT. The V end was cut by 3 bases, the J end by 2 bases, with 8 bases between.

The genes are TRBV6-2 or TRBV6-3 and TRBJ1-5; no definite D call. This receptor was identified in a human donor in good health. The sample was CD4+ T cells from PBMCs, cultured in vitro. The CDR3 DNA follows: TGTGCCAGCAGTTATCAGGCGGGCAATCAGCCCCAGCATTTT. It translates to CASSYQAGNQPQHF.